The rows below give T cell receptor beta chains drawn from one sample of a study of cytomegalovirus exposure and HLA in healthy donors. Here immunoSEQ multiplex PCR was the method, and the copy in TCRdb shows in-frame clones only, minus some. The sample carries some 66,000 clones, approximately 96% recorded once. Source material: PBMCs. Every receptor here comes from a woman younger than 30 in good health and CMV-seropositive. Each CDR3 is given without its conserved first and last residue. Clone sizes are given selectively: once, few, many, or a class where the clone is expanded.

j_gene | len | abundance | v_gene | CDR3aa
TRBJ1-5 | 11 | - | TRBV30 | AWTNRGDQPQH
TRBJ2-7 | 10 | - | TRBV5-1 | ASSQQGNEQY
TRBJ2-3 | 12 | - | TRBV7-9 | ASSFDRAPDTQY
TRBJ2-1 | 14 | - | TRBV10-2 | ASSDRGLAGGDEQF
TRBJ2-2 | 11 | - | TRBV7-8 | ASSLVGGGELF
TRBJ2-7 | 13 | - | TRBV27 | ASSPSGLPVYEQY
TRBJ2-1 | 11 | - | TRBV2 | ASEREQGNEQF
TRBJ2-5 | 13 | - | TRBV6-6 | ASSSQLAWQETQY
TRBJ2-7 | 12 | once | TRBV7-9 | ASSLVQGGYEQY
TRBJ2-2 | 13 | - | TRBV6-5 | ASSPGTPNTGELF
TRBJ2-1 | 13 | - | TRBV9 | ASSGDTRSYNEQF
TRBJ2-4 | 13 | - | TRBV2 | ASRGRGQAKNIQY
TRBJ2-7 | 10 | - | TRBV10-1 | ASSGAGWEQY
TRBJ1-2 | 13 | - | TRBV29-1 | SVLHRGLTNYGYT
TRBJ2-1 | 17 | - | TRBV10-3 | AISEPRLGVAGWYNEQF